This TCR beta chain comes out of a study of monozygotic twins with inflammatory bowel disease. Findings and limits, study-wide: People with IBD had fewer clonotypes in common with others than healthy twins did, especially with disease activity. IBD patients showed reduced TCRbeta diversity (inverse Simpson) versus healthy co-twins.

Per germline, CDR1 SQVTM and CDR2 ANQGSEA. The CDR3 extends over 12 amino acids. No DNA is given; TCRdb re-called the 5' RACE reads and lists each CDR3 protein once. The sample has 200,000 to 250,000 distinct CDR3 sequences. Turning to this clonotype: Its antigen remains unknown.

The chain is built from TRBV29-1 and TRBJ1-1; without DNA, the TCRdb call of TRBD1 cannot be checked. The receptor was derived from a human donor with ulcerative colitis or Crohn's disease, or a healthy co-twin of an affected twin (not recorded which). Sequenced: blood. The CDR3 region is CSVGQGNTEAFF.